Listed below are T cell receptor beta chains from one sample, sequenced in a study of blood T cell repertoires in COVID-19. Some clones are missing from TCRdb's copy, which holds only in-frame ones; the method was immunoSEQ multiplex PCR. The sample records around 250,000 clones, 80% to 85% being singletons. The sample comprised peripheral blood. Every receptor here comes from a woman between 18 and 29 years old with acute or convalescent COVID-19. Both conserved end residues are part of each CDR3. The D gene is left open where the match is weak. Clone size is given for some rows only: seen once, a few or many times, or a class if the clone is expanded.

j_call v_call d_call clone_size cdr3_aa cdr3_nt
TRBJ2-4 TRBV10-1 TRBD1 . CASRNPGQQNIQYF TGCGCCAGCAGAAACCCGGGACAGCAGAACATTCAGTACTTC
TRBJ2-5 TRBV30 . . CAWSVDFQETQYF TGTGCCTGGAGTGTCGACTTCCAAGAGACCCAGTACTTC
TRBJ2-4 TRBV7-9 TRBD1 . CASSQDRGLIQYF TGTGCCAGCAGCCAAGACAGGGGCCTAATTCAGTACTTC
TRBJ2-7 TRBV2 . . CASSETLSYEQYF TGTGCCAGCAGTGAGACTCTATCCTACGAGCAGTACTTC
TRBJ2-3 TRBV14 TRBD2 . CASSRGLGPPDTQYF TGTGCCAGCAGCCGTGGACTAGGACCACCAGATACGCAGTATTTT
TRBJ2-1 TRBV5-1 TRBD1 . CASSLGQGYNEQFF TGCGCCAGCAGCTTGGGACAGGGCTACAATGAGCAGTTCTTC
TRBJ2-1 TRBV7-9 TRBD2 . CASRSGGLYNEQFF TGTGCCAGCAGATCGGGGGGTCTTTACAATGAGCAGTTCTTC
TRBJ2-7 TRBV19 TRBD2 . CASSIGLAVAYEQYF TGTGCCAGTAGTATAGGGCTAGCGGTGGCCTACGAGCAGTACTTC
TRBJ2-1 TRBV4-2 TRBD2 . CASSQEWRESSYNEQFF TGTGCCAGCAGCCAAGAGTGGCGGGAGAGCTCCTACAATGAGCAGTTCTTC
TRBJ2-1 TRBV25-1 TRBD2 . CASSVSGRNYNEQFF TGTGCCAGCAGTGTGAGCGGGAGGAACTACAATGAGCAGTTCTTC
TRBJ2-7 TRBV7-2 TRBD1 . CASSADRGLLNEQYF TGTGCCAGCAGCGCCGACAGGGGGCTCCTCAACGAGCAGTACTTC
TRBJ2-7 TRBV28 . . CASSLRGYEQYF TGTGCCAGCAGTTTACGAGGGTACGAGCAGTACTTC
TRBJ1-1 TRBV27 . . CVTGVRGRGTEAFF TGTGTCACGGGGGTCCGGGGGAGAGGTACTGAAGCTTTCTTT
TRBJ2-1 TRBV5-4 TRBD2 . CASSLIAGAHNEQFF TGTGCCAGCAGCTTAATAGCGGGGGCGCACAATGAGCAGTTCTTC
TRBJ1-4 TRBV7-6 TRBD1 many CASSLAGTENEKLFF TGTGCCAGCAGCTTAGCGGGGACAGAGAATGAAAAACTGTTTTTT
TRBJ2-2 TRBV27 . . CASSLGHTNTGELFF TGTGCCAGCAGTTTAGGACATACGAACACCGGGGAGCTGTTTTTT
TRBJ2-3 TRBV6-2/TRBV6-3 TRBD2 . CASSLRLAGGLGSDTQYF TGTGCCAGCAGTTTACGACTAGCGGGAGGGTTAGGCTCAGATACGCAGTATTTT
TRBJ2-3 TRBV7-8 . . CASSPDEPRGGTDTQYF TGTGCCAGCAGCCCCGACGAACCGAGGGGGGGAACAGATACGCAGTATTTT
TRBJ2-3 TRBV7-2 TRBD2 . CASSLSVGAGRGADTQYF TGTGCCAGCAGCTTATCGGTTGGCGCGGGGCGGGGGGCAGATACGCAGTATTTT
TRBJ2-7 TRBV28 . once CASSFDGVGSYEQYF TGTGCCAGCAGTTTCGACGGAGTGGGCTCCTACGAGCAGTACTTC
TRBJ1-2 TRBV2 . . CASSWDGAGDYGYTF TGTGCCAGCAGCTGGGACGGGGCGGGGGACTATGGCTACACCTTC
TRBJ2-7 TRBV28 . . CASSPPGGLHYEQYF TGTGCCAGCAGCCCCCCCGGGGGATTGCACTACGAGCAGTACTTC
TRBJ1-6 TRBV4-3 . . CASSQEWRGNNSPLHF TGCGCCAGCAGCCAAGAGTGGAGGGGCAATAATTCACCCCTCCACTTT
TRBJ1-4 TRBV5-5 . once CASSLGQVINEKLFF TGTGCCAGCAGCTTGGGACAGGTGATTAATGAAAAACTGTTTTTT
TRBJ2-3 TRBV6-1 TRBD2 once CASSEYPFSGLAGASTDTQYF TGTGCCAGCAGTGAATACCCGTTTTCAGGACTAGCGGGAGCCAGCACAGATACGCAGTATTTT
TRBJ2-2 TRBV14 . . CASSQGYTNRARSGELFF TGTGCCAGCAGCCAAGGATATACCAACAGGGCTCGTAGCGGGGAGCTGTTTTTT
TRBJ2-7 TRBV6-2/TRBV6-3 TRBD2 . CASSLTTQTSGRSYEQYF TGTGCCAGCAGTTTGACGACACAGACTAGCGGACGCTCCTACGAGCAGTACTTC
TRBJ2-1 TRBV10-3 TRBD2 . CAISERTSGNNEQFF TGTGCCATCAGTGAGCGGACTAGCGGAAACAATGAGCAGTTCTTC
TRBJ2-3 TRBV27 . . CASSPRLDTDTQYF TGTGCCAGCAGTCCCAGACTAGACACAGATACGCAGTATTTT
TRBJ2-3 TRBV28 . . CATLADTDTQYF TGTGCCACCTTAGCGGACACAGATACGCAGTATTTT
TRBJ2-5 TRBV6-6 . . CASSPHRPPKKETQYF TGTGCCAGCAGCCCTCACAGGCCCCCAAAGAAAGAGACCCAGTACTTC
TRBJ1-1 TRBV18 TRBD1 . CASSPQGADTEAFF TGTGCCAGCTCACCTCAGGGGGCGGACACTGAAGCTTTCTTT
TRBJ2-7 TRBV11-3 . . CASSLDGTSYEQYF TGTGCCAGCAGCTTAGACGGTACCTCCTACGAGCAGTACTTC
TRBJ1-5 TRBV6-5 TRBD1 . CASSSRQGSNQPQHF TGTGCCAGCAGCTCGCGACAGGGCAGCAATCAGCCCCAGCATTTT
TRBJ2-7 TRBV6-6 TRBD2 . CASSNFDAGAYEQYF TGTGCCAGCAGCAACTTCGACGCGGGGGCCTACGAGCAGTACTTC
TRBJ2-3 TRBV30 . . CAWSPADTQYF TGTGCCTGGAGTCCGGCAGATACGCAGTATTTT
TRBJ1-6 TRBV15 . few CATSRPDSNSPLHF TGTGCCACCAGCAGACCGGACAGTAATTCACCCCTCCACTTT
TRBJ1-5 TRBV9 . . CASSPDSRNQPQHF TGTGCCAGCAGCCCCGATTCTAGGAATCAGCCCCAGCATTTT
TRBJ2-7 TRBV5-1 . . CASSLAVTGDTYEQYF TGCGCCAGCAGCTTGGCGGTCACGGGAGACACCTACGAGCAGTACTTC
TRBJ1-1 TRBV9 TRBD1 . CASSAHRGNTEAFF TGTGCCAGCAGCGCCCACAGGGGGAACACTGAAGCTTTCTTT
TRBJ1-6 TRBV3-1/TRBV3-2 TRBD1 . CASSQGQGYSPLHF TGTGCCAGCAGCCAAGGACAGGGTTATTCACCCCTCCACTTT
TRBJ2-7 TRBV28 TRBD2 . CASRGLAASYEQYF TGTGCCAGCAGGGGACTAGCGGCTTCCTACGAGCAGTACTTC
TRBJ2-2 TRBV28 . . CASSLVWKTGELFF TGTGCCAGCAGTCTAGTTTGGAAGACCGGGGAGCTGTTTTTT
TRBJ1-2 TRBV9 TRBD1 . CASSVGGTGGKYGYTF TGTGCCAGCAGCGTAGGGGGGACAGGGGGAAAGTATGGCTACACCTTC
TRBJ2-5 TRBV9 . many CASSFEGVMETQYF TGTGCCAGCAGCTTCGAGGGGGTGATGGAGACCCAGTACTTC
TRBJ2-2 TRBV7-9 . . CASTRGAANTGELFF TGTGCCAGCACCCGGGGGGCGGCAAACACCGGGGAGCTGTTTTTT
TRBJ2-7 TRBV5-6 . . CASSPTRGVEYF TGTGCCAGCAGCCCCACCCGGGGAGTGGAGTACTTC
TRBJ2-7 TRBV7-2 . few CASSLTAGPYEQYF TGTGCCAGCAGCTTAACTGCGGGCCCCTACGAGCAGTACTTC
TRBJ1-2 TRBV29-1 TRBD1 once CSVQQGDHHGYTF TGCAGCGTACAACAGGGGGATCATCATGGCTACACCTTC
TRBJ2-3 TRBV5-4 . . CASSLSARGTDTQYF TGTGCCAGCAGCTTATCGGCCAGGGGCACAGATACGCAGTATTTT
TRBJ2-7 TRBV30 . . CAWSGVAEYEQYF TGTGCCTGGAGTGGGGTAGCGGAATACGAGCAGTACTTC
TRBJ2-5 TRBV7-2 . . CAIRTDYQETQYF TGTGCCATAAGGACAGATTACCAAGAGACCCAGTACTTC
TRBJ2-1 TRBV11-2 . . CASSFSGFPLRGDEQFF TGTGCCAGCAGCTTTAGCGGATTTCCCCTGAGGGGCGATGAGCAGTTCTTC
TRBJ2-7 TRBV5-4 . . CASSLVGQGLSEQYF TGTGCCAGCAGCTTGGTCGGGCAGGGTCTATCCGAGCAGTACTTC
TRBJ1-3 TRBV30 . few CAWSSRGNTIYF TGTGCCTGGAGTTCCAGGGGAAACACCATATATTTT
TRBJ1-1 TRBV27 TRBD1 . CASSPTGVRTEAFF TGTGCCAGCAGCCCGACAGGGGTTCGAACTGAAGCTTTCTTT
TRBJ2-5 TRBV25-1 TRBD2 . CASSGGTRAPQETQYF TGTGCCAGCAGTGGAGGGACTAGGGCCCCCCAAGAGACCCAGTACTTC
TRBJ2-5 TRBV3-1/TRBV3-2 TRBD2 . CASSLLAGMYQETQYF TGTGCCAGCAGCCTACTAGCGGGAATGTACCAAGAGACCCAGTACTTC
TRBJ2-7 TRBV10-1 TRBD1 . CASSRDRVYNEQYF TGCGCCAGCAGTCGGGACAGGGTATACAACGAGCAGTACTTC